In its sample, the clone carrying this T cell receptor beta chain was seen a few times. At one of its ends the junction is not consistent with the germline gene, which may arise from a read error. TCRdb processed the RT-PCR reads anew with MiXCR; each CDR3 protein has one entry. There are a few hundred thousand distinct CDR3 sequences in the sample; 12% to 15% occur only once, and over 8.5% lies in the top ten. This sample was taken from a study of response to subunit inactivated influenza vaccine. The CDR3 has 16 residues. Germline V gives CDR1 DFQATT, CDR2 SNEGSKA (reference sequence). The sequence derives from a man over 45 who received an inactivated influenza vaccine. The source material was PBMCs from blood, sampled 11 to 12 days after vaccination. This chain joins TRBV20-1 and TRBJ2-3; D possibly corresponds to TRBD2 (5 bases). The CDR3 nucleotides are TGCTGTGCTAGAGATCTAGGCGAGGGAGGCACAGATACGCAGTATTTT. Amino acid sequence: CCARDLGEGGTDTQYF.